This paragraph covers one TCR beta chain sequence. Recruitment covered about 25 US areas and drew participants whose ages spanned 18 to 89 years. Authors' methods: Estimation of nucleated cell counts relied on the amplification of reference gene primers. Using immunoSEQ multiplex PCR, the repertoire was profiled, and TCRdb retains in-frame clones only, with some absent. V, J and clone size derive from that table, while D and trimming were established from the DNA sequence. The sample comprises around 250,000 clones, roughly 88% of which are singletons, and over 2.5% rests with the top ten. The data were taken from a study of blood T cell repertoires in COVID-19. Turning to the study itself: Samples came from the United States, Italy and Spain, spanning acute and convalescent COVID-19. From T cells, B-cell-depleted T cells, or PBMCs came the material, which was cDNA or gDNA.

This CDR3 has 15 amino acids. Trimming shortened V by 4 bases and J by 7 bases, and 17 bases separated the two germline ends. Germline CDR1 is LGHNA and CDR2 is YSLEER. The TCR originated in a woman aged 40 to 50 who had been exposed to COVID-19. The chain joins TRBV4-3 to TRBJ1-5, with a weak D call TRBD1 (5 bases). The specimen sequenced was PBMCs or T cells enriched from blood (not recorded which). DNA of the CDR3: TGCGCCAGCAGCCCAACTTGGGGGGGAGGCCAGCCCCAGCATTTT. Its translation: CASSPTWGGGQPQHF.